Only one count was recorded for the clone carrying this TCR beta chain. Its specificity is unknown. The PCR ran on 60 Vbeta and 13 Jbeta primers. Clones were sequenced by immunoSEQ multiplex PCR, and TCRdb holds only the in-frame ones, with some missing. The sample lists 100,000 or so clones; 85% to 90% were seen once. The data belong to a study of cytomegalovirus exposure and HLA in healthy donors. Study details: From 190 million or so T cells, an earlier analysis saw roughly 120 million unique TCR beta sequences. Of approximately 400 genotyped donors, approximately 80% clustered with self-reported Caucasian donors.

V was shortened by 5 bases and J by 4 bases, with 18 bases between the two germline ends. Germline CDR1 is SGHTA and CDR2 is FQGNSA. This CDR3 is built from 17 residues. Notes on the study in general: A later analysis linked a missense variant in DCLRE1C to the trimming of TCR beta V and J genes.

Everyone who donated was a healthy bone marrow donor. The chain recombines TRBV7-2 with TRBJ2-6; possibly TRBD1 for D (5 bases). The receptor was derived from a young man in good health and CMV-seronegative. Sequencing was done on a sample of PBMCs. Written as DNA, the CDR3 is TGTGCCAGCAGCCCTTTCCCAGGGATCGACGGGGCCAACGTCCTGACTTTC. Residues: CASSPFPGIDGANVLTF.